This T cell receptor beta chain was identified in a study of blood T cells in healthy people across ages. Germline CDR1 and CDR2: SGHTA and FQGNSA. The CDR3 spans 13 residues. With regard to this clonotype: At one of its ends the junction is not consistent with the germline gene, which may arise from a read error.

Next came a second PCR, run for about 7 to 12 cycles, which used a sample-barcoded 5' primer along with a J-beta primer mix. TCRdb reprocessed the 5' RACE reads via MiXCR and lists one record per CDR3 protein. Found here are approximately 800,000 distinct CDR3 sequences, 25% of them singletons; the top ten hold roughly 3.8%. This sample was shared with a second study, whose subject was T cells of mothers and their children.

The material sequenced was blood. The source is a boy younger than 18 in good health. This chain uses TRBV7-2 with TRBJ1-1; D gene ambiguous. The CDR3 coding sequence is TGTGCCAGCAGTGTTCAGATGAACACTGAAGGTTTCTTT. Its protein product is CASSVQMNTEGFF. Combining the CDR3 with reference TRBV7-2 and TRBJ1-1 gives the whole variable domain GAGVSQSPSNKVTEKGKDVELRCDPISGHTALYWYRQSLGQGLEFLIYFQGNSAPDKSGLPSDRFSAERTGGSVSTLTIQRTQQEDSAVYLCASSVQMNTEGFFGQGTRLTVV.